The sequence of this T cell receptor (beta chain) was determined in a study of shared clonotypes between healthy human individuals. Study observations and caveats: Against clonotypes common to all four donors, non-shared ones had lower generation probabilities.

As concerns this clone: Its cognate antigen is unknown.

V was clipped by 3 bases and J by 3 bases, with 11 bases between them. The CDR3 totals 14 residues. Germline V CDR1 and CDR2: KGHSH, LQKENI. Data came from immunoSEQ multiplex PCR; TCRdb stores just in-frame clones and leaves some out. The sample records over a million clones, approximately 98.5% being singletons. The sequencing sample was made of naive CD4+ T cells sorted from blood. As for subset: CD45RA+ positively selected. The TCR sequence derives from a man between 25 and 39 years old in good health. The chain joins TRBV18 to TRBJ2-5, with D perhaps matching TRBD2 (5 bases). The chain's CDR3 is CASSPPGNKETQYF. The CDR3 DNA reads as TGTGCCAGCTCACCCCCGGGAAACAAAGAGACCCAGTACTTC.